The 12 T cell receptor beta chains in this list originate from one sample, sequenced in a study of regulatory T cells in long-lasting Graves disease. The time point was: newly diagnosed GD, antithyroid drugs for less than 3 months. With RNA extracted from PBMCs as input, the TCR library was made. Arm-PCR of CDR3 regions and iRepertoire HTBI primers were the basis on which TCR beta libraries were built. TCRdb redid the calling of the multiplex PCR reads with MiXCR, one entry per CDR3 protein. The data contain around 250,000 distinct CDR3 sequences, around 20% of them seen just once; the ten biggest clones take up about 14%. This sample comprised peripheral blood mononuclear cells (PBMCs), obtained at new diagnosis, from a patient treated with antithyroid drugs. These receptors came from a female donor with Graves disease.

The J gene is TRBJ2-3, the V gene TRBV12-3 or TRBV12-4; 11 nucleotides match TRBD2. Trimming cost V 1 base and J 5 bases; bases outside gene matches: 5. This CDR3 region has 16 residues. This chain's CDR3 is CASSLGLAGNRDTQYF. CDR3 coding DNA: TGTGCCAGCAGTTTAGGACTAGCGGGGAACAGAGATACGCAGTATTTT.

CDR3 bases: TGTGCCTGGAGTGTGGGACAGGGACTAGAGCAGTACTTC. Protein: CAWSVGQGLEQYF. The chain employs TRBV30 and TRBJ2-7, with 9 bases fitting TRBD1. Germline V CDR1 and CDR2: GTSNPN, SVGIG (reference sequence). This CDR3 comprises 13 residues. V dropped 0 bases and J dropped 7; count of bases not matched to a gene: 4.

This clonotype was detected ten times or more. The chain links TRBV7-9 to TRBJ2-1, with D unresolved. This CDR3 is built from 14 residues. Trimming cost V 5 bases and J 9 bases, with 17 bases left between them. CDR1 is SEHNR, CDR2 FQNEAQ, per germline (reference sequence). The CDR3 loop reads CASSTTLGGFEQFF. The CDR3 DNA is TGTGCCAGCAGCACCACGCTCGGTGGGTTTGAGCAGTTCTTC.

The chain joins TRBV13 to TRBJ2-4; the D is unclear. Germline V gene lookup returns CDR1 PRHDT and CDR2 FYEKMQ (reference sequence). There are 14 residues in the CDR3. V gave up 1 base and J gave up 9 bases, with 13 bases separating them. CDR3 DNA sequence: TGTGCCAGCAGCTTAGAATCCGGGTTCAGCATTCAGTACTTC. Translation: CASSLESGFSIQYF.

The CDR3: CASSWRRGGLNTEAFF. The CDR3 DNA reads as TGTGCCAGCAGCTGGAGGAGGGGGGGACTGAACACTGAAGCTTTCTTT. V is TRBV7-2 and J is TRBJ1-1, with TRBD1 as a possible D gene (6 bases). The V and J ends lost 4 bases and 0 bases respectively, with 15 bases between them. CDR1 and CDR2 (germline): SGHTA, FQGNSA. The CDR3 extends over 16 amino acids. Full variable domain (rest looked up from reference TRBV7-2 and TRBJ1-1): GAGVSQSPSNKVTEKGKDVELRCDPISGHTALYWYRQSLGQGLEFLIYFQGNSAPDKSGLPSDRFSAERTGGSVSTLTIQRTQQEDSAVYLCASSWRRGGLNTEAFFGQGTRLTVV.

This clonotype was recorded once. A junction end diverges from the germline sequence, so it may reflect a read error. The V call is TRBV5-1, the J call TRBJ2-5; 10 nucleotides match TRBD2. The CDR3 covers 15 residues. The germline V gene encodes CDR1 SGHRS and CDR2 YFSETQ. The CDR3 is CASSPQAGGQETQYF. The DNA of the CDR3 is TGTGCCAGCAGCCCGCAAGCGGGGGGGCAAGAGACCCAGTACTTC. The entire variable domain, with the rest obtained from reference TRBV5-1 and TRBJ2-5, is as follows: KAGVTQTPRYLIKTRGQQVTLSCSPISGHRSVSWYQQTPGQGLQFLFEYFSETQRNKGNFPGRFSGRQFSNSRSEMNVSTLELGDSALYLCASSPQAGGQETQYFGPGTRLLVL.

In this sample, this clonotype turned up many times. The chain employs TRBV11-3 and TRBJ1-5; D remains ambiguous. Germline loops: CDR1 SGHNT, CDR2 YENEEA. This CDR3 is 13 amino acids long. The V and J ends lost 5 bases and 5 bases respectively, with 10 bases between them. As DNA, the CDR3 is TGTGCCAGCAGCATGGGGTACTATCAGCCCCAGCATTTT. Encoded protein: CASSMGYYQPQHF.

This clonotype showed up many times. The J gene is TRBJ1-5, the V gene TRBV2; D is uncertain. The CDR3 is made up of 13 amino acids. Germline CDR1 and CDR2: SNHLY and FYNNEI. Trimming shortened V by 6 bases and J by 4 bases, and 10 bases separated the two germline ends. The CDR3 sequence: CASSATDNQPQHF. As DNA, the CDR3 is TGTGCCAGCAGCGCGACCGATAATCAGCCCCAGCATTTT.

The V gene is TRBV6-1, the J gene TRBJ1-6, with a tentative D call TRBD1 (6 bases). Between the trimmed V and J ends, which lost 6 bases and 8 bases, there was a span of 17 bases. CDR3 length: 15 residues. Per germline, CDR1 MNHNS and CDR2 SASEGT. The CDR3 reads CASRGMGAEDSPLHF. CDR3 sequence (DNA): TGTGCCAGCAGGGGCATGGGGGCTGAAGATTCACCCCTCCACTTT.

The table lists this clonotype with many counts. The chain employs TRBV20-1 and TRBJ1-3; 7 bases fit TRBD1. Per germline, CDR1 DFQATT and CDR2 SNEGSKA (reference sequence). This CDR3 spans 16 amino acids. V lost 2 bases and J lost 3; bases outside the gene matches: 10. The CDR3 sequence is CSARNLRGRFGNTIYF. The CDR3, as DNA: TGCAGTGCTAGAAACCTTAGGGGGCGCTTTGGAAACACCATATATTTT.

This clonotype was picked up many times. The rearrangement joins TRBV6-2 or TRBV6-3 to TRBJ2-7; D gene unclear. Germline V gives CDR1 MNHEY, CDR2 SVGEGT. CDR3 length equals 13 residues. With 5 bases removed from V and 2 bases from J, the gap between germline ends came to 10 bases. The CDR3 region has the DNA TGTGCCAGCAGTGAAGAATTTCCCTACGAGCAGTACTTC. This translates into CASSEEFPYEQYF.

In this sample, this clonotype turned up many times. The V gene is TRBV4-1, the J gene TRBJ1-2, with D uncertain. V was pared by 1 base and J by 2 bases, with 5 bases between. The CDR3 runs to 13 residues. The germline V gene has CDR1 MGHRA and CDR2 YSYEKL. The CDR3 bases are TGCGCCAGCAGCCAAGGTCAGAACTATGGCTACACCTTC. Translating it yields CASSQGQNYGYTF.